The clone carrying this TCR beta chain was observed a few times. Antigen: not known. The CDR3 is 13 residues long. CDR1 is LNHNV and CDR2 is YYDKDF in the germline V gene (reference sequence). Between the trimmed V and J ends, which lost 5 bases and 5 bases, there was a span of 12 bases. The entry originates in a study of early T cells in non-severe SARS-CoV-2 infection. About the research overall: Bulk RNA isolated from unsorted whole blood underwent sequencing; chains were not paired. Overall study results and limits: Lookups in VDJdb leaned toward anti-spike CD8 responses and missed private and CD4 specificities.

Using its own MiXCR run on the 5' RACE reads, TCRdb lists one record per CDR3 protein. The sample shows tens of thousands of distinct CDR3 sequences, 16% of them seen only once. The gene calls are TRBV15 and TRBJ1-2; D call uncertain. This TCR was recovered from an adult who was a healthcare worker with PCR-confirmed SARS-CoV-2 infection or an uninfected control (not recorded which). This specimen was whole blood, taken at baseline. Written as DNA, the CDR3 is TGTGCCACCAGCTTTGTTTCGGGGTATGGCTACACCTTC. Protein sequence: CATSFVSGYGYTF.